This is a list of T cell receptor beta chains from one sample in a study of T cell responses to AZD1222 COVID-19 vaccine. Here immunoSEQ multiplex PCR was the method, and the copy in TCRdb shows in-frame clones only, minus some. The sample shows approximately 84,000 clones, roughly four fifths of them seen only once. Sequences were derived from peripheral blood, sampled 28 days after the second AZD1222 dose. The receptors stem from an adult who received the AZD1222 COVID-19 vaccine. Both conserved end residues are part of each CDR3. The order of the fields is D gene, V gene, J gene, clone size, CDR3 protein, CDR3 DNA. A D gene is named only where the DNA matches it firmly. For some rows the clone size is stated as once, few or many, or as a class when expanded; others skip it.

D: TRBD1
V: TRBV11-2
J: TRBJ2-1
size: NA
CDR3: CASRWYRGPHNEQFF
DNA: TGTGCCAGCAGATGGTACAGGGGACCACACAATGAGCAGTTCTTC

D: NA
V: TRBV9
J: TRBJ1-1
size: NA
CDR3: CASSVDGGRITEAFF
DNA: TGTGCCAGCAGCGTAGATGGGGGGCGTATCACTGAAGCTTTCTTT

D: NA
V: TRBV25-1
J: TRBJ2-2
size: NA
CDR3: CASSVGRGAWAGELFF
DNA: TGTGCCAGCAGTGTGGGTCGGGGGGCCTGGGCCGGGGAGCTGTTTTTT

D: NA
V: TRBV19
J: TRBJ1-1
size: NA
CDR3: CASSISGTNTEAFF
DNA: TGTGCCAGTAGTATCTCAGGGACGAACACTGAAGCTTTCTTT

D: TRBD1
V: TRBV30
J: TRBJ1-6
size: NA
CDR3: CAWRGQGVDSPLHF
DNA: TGTGCCTGGAGGGGACAGGGTGTGGATTCACCCCTCCACTTT

D: TRBD2
V: TRBV4-2
J: TRBJ2-7
size: NA
CDR3: CASSQETGGPGEQYF
DNA: TGTGCCAGCAGCCAAGAGACGGGAGGGCCGGGTGAGCAGTACTTC

D: NA
V: TRBV7-2
J: TRBJ1-1
size: NA
CDR3: CASSLGGRRNTEAFF
DNA: TGTGCCAGCAGCTTGGGGGGCCGCCGGAACACTGAAGCTTTCTTT

D: NA
V: TRBV5-1
J: TRBJ2-7
size: NA
CDR3: CASRISSDEQYF
DNA: TGCGCCAGCAGGATATCTTCTGACGAGCAGTACTTC

D: NA
V: TRBV27
J: TRBJ1-5
size: NA
CDR3: CASSLSRHQPQHF
DNA: TGTGCCAGCAGTTTATCGCGGCATCAGCCCCAGCATTTT

D: NA
V: TRBV10-1
J: TRBJ2-5
size: NA
CDR3: CASRPRAYQETQYF
DNA: TGCGCCAGCAGACCCCGGGCCTATCAAGAGACCCAGTACTTC

D: NA
V: TRBV19
J: TRBJ1-5
size: NA
CDR3: CASSIGERSNQPQHF
DNA: TGTGCCAGTAGTATAGGGGAGCGGAGCAATCAGCCCCAGCATTTT

D: NA
V: TRBV30
J: TRBJ1-3
size: NA
CDR3: CAWSVGDISGNTIYF
DNA: TGTGCCTGGAGTGTAGGAGATATCTCTGGAAACACCATATATTTT

D: NA
V: TRBV5-1
J: TRBJ2-3
size: NA
CDR3: CASSLRQNTDTQYF
DNA: TGCGCCAGCAGCCTAAGACAGAACACAGATACGCAGTATTTT

D: NA
V: TRBV6-5
J: TRBJ1-3
size: NA
CDR3: CASSSPTGGNTIYF
DNA: TGTGCCAGCAGTTCACCGACAGGCGGAAACACCATATATTTT

D: TRBD1
V: TRBV19
J: TRBJ1-4
size: NA
CDR3: CASSTRGLEKLFF
DNA: TGTGCCAGTAGTACCAGGGGGCTTGAAAAACTGTTTTTT

D: NA
V: TRBV6-2/TRBV6-3
J: TRBJ2-7
size: NA
CDR3: CASSFGLSYEQYF
DNA: TGTGCCAGCAGTTTCGGCCTCTCCTACGAGCAGTACTTC

D: NA
V: TRBV19
J: TRBJ1-6
size: NA
CDR3: CASHTADYNSPLHF
DNA: TGTGCCAGTCACACGGCAGATTATAATTCACCCCTCCACTTT

D: NA
V: TRBV7-2
J: TRBJ1-5
size: once
CDR3: CASSLGGQWGQPQHF
DNA: TGTGCCAGCAGCTTGGGAGGGCAGTGGGGTCAGCCCCAGCATTTT

D: TRBD1
V: TRBV7-9
J: TRBJ2-2
size: once
CDR3: CASSPPGTVNTGELFF
DNA: TGTGCCAGCAGCCCCCCCGGGACAGTGAACACCGGGGAGCTGTTTTTT

D: NA
V: TRBV15
J: TRBJ1-6
size: NA
CDR3: CATSRDKSYNSPLHF
DNA: TGTGCCACCAGCAGAGATAAAAGCTATAATTCACCCCTCCACTTT

D: NA
V: TRBV28
J: TRBJ1-3
size: NA
CDR3: CASSITGQLGNTIYF
DNA: TGTGCCAGCAGTATCACAGGACAGCTTGGAAACACCATATATTTT

D: NA
V: TRBV20-1
J: TRBJ1-2
size: NA
CDR3: CSAIAGHGYTF
DNA: TGCAGTGCCATAGCAGGCCATGGCTACACCTTC

D: TRBD2
V: TRBV4-3
J: TRBJ2-5
size: NA
CDR3: CASSQGAGGAEETQYF
DNA: TGCGCCAGCAGCCAAGGAGCGGGAGGGGCAGAAGAGACCCAGTACTTC

D: NA
V: TRBV7-2
J: TRBJ2-1
size: NA
CDR3: CASSLSRDYNEQFF
DNA: TGTGCCAGCAGCTTATCCCGGGATTACAATGAGCAGTTCTTC

D: TRBD2
V: TRBV5-1
J: TRBJ2-1
size: once
CDR3: CASSFSVDSRGDYNEQFF
DNA: TGCGCCAGCAGCTTTTCGGTGGACTCCCGGGGGGATTACAATGAGCAGTTCTTC

D: NA
V: TRBV30
J: TRBJ2-7
size: NA
CDR3: CAWGRTQYEQYF
DNA: TGTGCCTGGGGGCGGACTCAGTACGAGCAGTACTTC

D: TRBD1
V: TRBV5-4
J: TRBJ1-1
size: NA
CDR3: CASSSRQGNTEAFF
DNA: TGTGCCAGCAGCTCGAGACAGGGGAACACTGAAGCTTTCTTT

D: NA
V: TRBV7-2
J: TRBJ2-7
size: NA
CDR3: CASSLYRDYEQYF
DNA: TGTGCCAGCAGCCTCTACAGAGACTACGAGCAGTACTTC

D: NA
V: TRBV24-1
J: TRBJ1-5
size: NA
CDR3: CATWGGILNQPQHF
DNA: TGTGCCACCTGGGGGGGAATACTCAATCAGCCCCAGCATTTT

D: NA
V: TRBV5-4
J: TRBJ2-3
size: NA
CDR3: CASSLPRVTDTQYF
DNA: TGTGCCAGCAGCCTGCCAAGGGTCACAGATACGCAGTATTTT

D: TRBD1
V: TRBV18
J: TRBJ1-2
size: NA
CDR3: CASSPRQGDYGYTF
DNA: TGTGCCAGCTCACCACGTCAGGGGGACTATGGCTACACCTTC

D: TRBD1
V: TRBV3-1/TRBV3-2
J: TRBJ2-3
size: NA
CDR3: CASSPTTGTGWRGDTQYF
DNA: TGTGCCAGCAGCCCAACTACCGGGACAGGGTGGCGAGGAGATACGCAGTATTTT

D: NA
V: TRBV6-5
J: TRBJ1-6
size: NA
CDR3: CASKGTGQFSPLHF
DNA: TGTGCCAGCAAGGGAACCGGACAGTTTTCACCCCTCCACTTT

D: TRBD1
V: TRBV5-1
J: TRBJ2-2
size: NA
CDR3: CASSVDRGQAGELFF
DNA: TGCGCCAGCAGCGTGGACAGGGGGCAGGCCGGGGAGCTGTTTTTT

D: TRBD1
V: TRBV28
J: TRBJ2-3
size: once
CDR3: CASSLGFRTGGTDTQYF
DNA: TGTGCCAGCAGTTTAGGGTTCAGGACAGGGGGCACAGATACGCAGTATTTT

D: NA
V: TRBV6-2/TRBV6-3
J: TRBJ2-7
size: NA
CDR3: CASSPSHYEQYF
DNA: TGTGCCAGCAGCCCATCTCACTACGAGCAGTACTTC

D: NA
V: TRBV6-1
J: TRBJ1-5
size: NA
CDR3: CASSEQSAGLNQPQHF
DNA: TGTGCCAGCAGTGAACAAAGTGCAGGGCTCAATCAGCCCCAGCATTTT

D: NA
V: TRBV6-1
J: TRBJ1-2
size: few
CDR3: CASSDGGGGPYGYTF
DNA: TGTGCCAGCAGTGACGGGGGGGGAGGGCCCTATGGCTACACCTTC

D: NA
V: TRBV6-2/TRBV6-3
J: TRBJ2-7
size: NA
CDR3: CASSYTRSYEQYF
DNA: TGTGCCAGCAGTTACACCCGCTCCTACGAGCAGTACTTC

D: NA
V: TRBV28
J: TRBJ2-6
size: NA
CDR3: CASSLETGFTGANVLTF
DNA: TGTGCCAGCAGTTTGGAAACAGGGTTCACTGGGGCCAACGTCCTGACTTTC

D: NA
V: TRBV10-3
J: TRBJ1-2
size: NA
CDR3: CAISESQQGKNYGYTF
DNA: TGTGCCATCAGTGAGTCCCAACAGGGCAAGAACTATGGCTACACCTTC

D: NA
V: TRBV6-5
J: TRBJ2-2
size: NA
CDR3: CASSYSLGDTGELFF
DNA: TGTGCCAGCAGTTACTCGTTGGGAGACACCGGGGAGCTGTTTTTT

D: TRBD1
V: TRBV7-2
J: TRBJ1-4
size: NA
CDR3: CASSPEGAVNEKLFF
DNA: TGTGCCAGCAGCCCCGAGGGGGCGGTAAATGAAAAACTGTTTTTT

D: TRBD1
V: TRBV2
J: TRBJ1-2
size: NA
CDR3: CASSQGEGGYTF
DNA: TGTGCCAGCAGTCAGGGGGAAGGAGGCTACACCTTC

D: NA
V: TRBV3-1/TRBV3-2
J: TRBJ2-2
size: few
CDR3: CASSQEDIYLTGELFF
DNA: TGTGCCAGCAGCCAGGAAGATATATACCTCACCGGGGAGCTGTTTTTT

D: NA
V: TRBV7-2
J: TRBJ2-7
size: NA
CDR3: CASSLASGEQYF
DNA: TGTGCCAGCAGCTTAGCGTCCGGGGAGCAGTACTTC

D: TRBD1
V: TRBV4-3
J: TRBJ1-2
size: NA
CDR3: CASSQDRGFDYGYTF
DNA: TGCGCCAGCAGCCAAGACAGGGGGTTCGACTATGGCTACACCTTC

D: TRBD1
V: TRBV3-1/TRBV3-2
J: TRBJ1-3
size: NA
CDR3: CASSQATGAGNTIYF
DNA: TGTGCCAGCAGCCAGGCGACAGGGGCTGGAAACACCATATATTTT

D: NA
V: TRBV30
J: TRBJ1-1
size: NA
CDR3: CAWSVERVGTEAFF
DNA: TGTGCCTGGAGTGTTGAAAGGGTTGGCACTGAAGCTTTCTTT

D: NA
V: TRBV6-6
J: TRBJ2-1
size: NA
CDR3: CASSYPQGRSNEQFF
DNA: TGTGCCAGCAGTTACCCCCAGGGGCGGTCGAATGAGCAGTTCTTC